A selection of T cell receptor beta chains follows, all from one sample in a study of blood T cell repertoires in COVID-19. The repertoire was sequenced with immunoSEQ multiplex PCR; TCRdb's copy has only in-frame clones and lacks some. Among tens of thousands of clones listed, more than 65% were seen once. The sequenced material came from peripheral blood. Source of these receptors: an elderly woman with active or convalescent COVID-19. Each CDR3 is given without its conserved first and last residue. Each record gives: J gene, V gene, CDR3 protein.

TRBJ1-2	TRBV27	ASSWGQGASYGYT
TRBJ1-5	TRBV2	ASSEPEGAGPQH
TRBJ2-7	TRBV7-2	ASSPGLAGYEQY
TRBJ2-7	TRBV6-5	ASSYYAGGNYEQY
TRBJ2-3	TRBV5-1	ASSLGTSAPDTQY
TRBJ1-1	TRBV10-3	AGGQGAGEAF
TRBJ2-3	TRBV7-8	ASSSRPGRTDTQY
TRBJ2-7	TRBV2	ASSGGRSFYEQY
TRBJ2-3	TRBV11-3	ASSPYSSGGRDTQY
TRBJ2-4	TRBV6-5	ASSYYGSGGQNIQY
TRBJ2-1	TRBV9	ASSVMSGSNYNEQF
TRBJ2-1	TRBV18	ASSRTANNEQF
TRBJ1-1	TRBV9	ASSSRPRVDTEAF
TRBJ2-3	TRBV29-1	SVRRQDSTDTQY
TRBJ2-3	TRBV7-2	ASSLGWRLGIDTQY
TRBJ1-3	TRBV30	AWDRGSGNTIY
TRBJ1-6	TRBV2	ASSSDRMNSPLH
TRBJ1-2	TRBV25-1	ASSPDRDYGYT
TRBJ2-7	TRBV7-2	ASSVQGYEQY
TRBJ1-5	TRBV27	ASSSGTGGNQPQH
TRBJ2-5	TRBV11-1	ASSPRQGFLGETQY
TRBJ1-3	TRBV19	ASSYRGSGNTIY
TRBJ1-4	TRBV30	AWSIAPRGKLF
TRBJ1-1	TRBV19	ASSIAGVATEAF
TRBJ2-3	TRBV7-2	ASSLVGRTDTQY
TRBJ2-7	TRBV6-5	ASSITGGEQY
TRBJ2-3	TRBV27	ASRKLVLSTDTQY
TRBJ2-7	TRBV7-3	ASSFGRGSTYEQY
TRBJ2-3	TRBV2	ASSEWRGATDTQY
TRBJ1-6	TRBV6-5	ASSKQGYNSPLH
TRBJ2-7	TRBV6-6	ASSRGGTGEQY
TRBJ2-2	TRBV28	ASSLPAGTGELF
TRBJ2-5	TRBV6-5	ASSYGDWGGGETQY
TRBJ1-2	TRBV6-2/TRBV6-3	ASSNAGKNLANYGYT
TRBJ2-3	TRBV6-6	ASCSTAGDTQY
TRBJ2-7	TRBV30	AIQRGASYEQY
TRBJ1-2	TRBV6-1	ASSEARGFGPPFYGYT
TRBJ2-1	TRBV7-2	ASSLDYEADEQF
TRBJ2-2	TRBV5-6	ASSLLAGARELF
TRBJ1-6	TRBV6-1	ASSIGRDSPLH
TRBJ1-2	TRBV27	ASSINRELGGYT
TRBJ1-1	TRBV21-1	ASSHTGVTEAF
TRBJ2-1	TRBV18	ASSPIPGQGKYNEQF
TRBJ1-2	TRBV19	ASSSPGGATLGYT
TRBJ1-2	TRBV9	ASSVTGGLGYGYT
TRBJ2-2	TRBV7-9	ASRPGTVNTGELF
TRBJ2-4	TRBV30	AWRPSPDINQI
TRBJ1-3	TRBV19	ATGGRNLRGNTIY
TRBJ2-2	TRBV24-1	ATRHSTANTGELF
TRBJ2-7	TRBV6-1	ASSETPPQRYPYEQY
TRBJ1-2	TRBV12-3/TRBV12-4	ASSTGIRYGYT
TRBJ1-1	TRBV5-5	ASSRPAEDEAF
TRBJ1-4	TRBV18	ASSPRATNEKLF
TRBJ2-7	TRBV27	ASSIVGEGGYEQY
TRBJ2-7	TRBV5-6	ASSSTGRTAQY
TRBJ1-6	TRBV7-2	ASSRIGNSPLH